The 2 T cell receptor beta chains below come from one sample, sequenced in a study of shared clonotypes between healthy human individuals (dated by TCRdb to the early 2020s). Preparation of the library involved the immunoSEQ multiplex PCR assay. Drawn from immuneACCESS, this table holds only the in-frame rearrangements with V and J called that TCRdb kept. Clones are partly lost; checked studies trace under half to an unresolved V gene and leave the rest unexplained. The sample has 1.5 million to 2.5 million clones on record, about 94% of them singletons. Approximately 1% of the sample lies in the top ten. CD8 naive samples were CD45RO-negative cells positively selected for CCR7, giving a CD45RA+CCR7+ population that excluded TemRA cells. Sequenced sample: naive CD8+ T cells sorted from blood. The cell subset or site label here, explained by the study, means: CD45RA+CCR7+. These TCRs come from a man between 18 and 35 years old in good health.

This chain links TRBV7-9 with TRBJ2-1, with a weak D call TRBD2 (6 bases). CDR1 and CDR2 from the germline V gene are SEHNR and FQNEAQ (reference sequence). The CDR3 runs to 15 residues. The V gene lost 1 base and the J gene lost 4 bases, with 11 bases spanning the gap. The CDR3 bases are TGTGCCAGCAGCTTAGAAGCGGGCTGGTACAATGAGCAGTTCTTC. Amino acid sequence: CASSLEAGWYNEQFF. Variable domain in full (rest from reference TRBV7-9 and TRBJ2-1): DTGVSQNPRHKITKRGQNVTFRCDPISEHNRLYWYRQTLGQGPEFLTYFQNEAQLEKSRLLSDRFSAERPKGSFSTLEIQRTEQGDSAMYLCASSLEAGWYNEQFFGPGTRLTVL.

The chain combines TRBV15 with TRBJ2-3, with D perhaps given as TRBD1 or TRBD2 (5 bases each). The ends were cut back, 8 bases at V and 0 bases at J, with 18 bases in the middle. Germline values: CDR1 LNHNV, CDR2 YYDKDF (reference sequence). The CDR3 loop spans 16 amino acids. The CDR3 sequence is CATEQGDYFSTDTQYF. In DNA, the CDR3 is TGTGCCACCGAGCAGGGTGACTATTTTAGCACAGATACGCAGTATTTT.